These 21 T cell receptor beta chains came from one sample sequenced in a study of blood T cell repertoires in COVID-19. Sequencing used immunoSEQ multiplex PCR; TCRdb keeps in-frame clones, though not all of them. The table records 68,000 or so clones, approximately 79% of them present only once. The sequenced sample consisted of peripheral blood. The receptors stem from a woman between 45 and 65 years old with acute or convalescent COVID-19.

The chain carries TRBV5-5 and TRBJ2-1; 11 nucleotides align to TRBD2. The ends lost 1 base at V and 10 bases at J; junction bases unmatched: 4. CDR3 length: 14 residues. Per the germline V gene, CDR1 is SGHKS and CDR2 is YYEKEE (reference sequence). For the CDR3, the DNA is TGTGCCAGCAGCTTGATGGCTAGCGGGGGGGAGCAGTTCTTC. Translation: CASSLMASGGEQFF.

This clone occurred many times. Other DNA sequences in this specimen translate into the identical CDR3. The chain carries TRBV10-3 and TRBJ1-1; D gene ambiguous. Trimming removed 6 bases from V and 2 bases from J, with 7 bases in between. CDR1 is ENHRY and CDR2 is SYGVKD in the germline V gene. CDR3 length: 12 amino acids. CDR3: CAISGGNTEAFF. Here the CDR3 DNA reads TGTGCCATCAGCGGCGGAAACACTGAAGCTTTCTTT.

For the CDR3, the DNA is TGCGCCAGCAGCCTTTTACCGGGACAGGAGGAGACCCAGTACTTC. This codes for CASSLLPGQEETQYF. The J gene is TRBJ2-5, the V gene TRBV5-1, with 8 bases fitting TRBD1. The CDR3 is made up of 15 amino acids. Germline values: CDR1 SGHRS, CDR2 YFSETQ. V was pared by 4 bases and J by 5 bases, with 10 bases of the junction left unmatched.

The chain has TRBV30 and TRBJ2-3; 10 nucleotides agree with TRBD2. V gave up 4 bases and J gave up 5 bases; unmatched junction bases: 6. Germline CDR1 is GTSNPN and CDR2 is SVGIG (reference sequence). CDR3 length: 14 amino acids. CDR3 sequence: CAWILAGAGDTQYF. The CDR3 region has the DNA TGTGCCTGGATCCTAGCGGGGGCCGGAGATACGCAGTATTTT.

This clone was found once. This chain links TRBV4-1 with TRBJ2-7, with TRBD2 as a possible D gene (5 bases). Germline loops: CDR1 MGHRA, CDR2 YSYEKL. The CDR3 runs to 16 residues. Trimming took off 0 bases at V and 0 bases at J, with 12 bases between the two ends. This CDR3 is CASSQDGGGSSYEQYF. CDR3 nucleotide sequence: TGCGCCAGCAGCCAAGATGGTGGAGGTAGCTCCTACGAGCAGTACTTC.

The DNA of the CDR3 is TGCGCCAGCAGCTTGTTTAGAGGCTCCTACAATGAGCAGTTCTTC. This gives the protein CASSLFRGSYNEQFF. This chain connects TRBV5-1 to TRBJ2-1; D is ambiguous. Between the trimmed V and J ends, which lost 1 base and 0 bases, there was a span of 8 bases. This CDR3 region has 15 residues. CDR1 and CDR2 from the germline V gene are SGHRS and YFSETQ.

The rearrangement links TRBV7-4 to TRBJ1-5; TRBD1 is a possible D gene (5 bases). Germline-derived CDR1 and CDR2 are SGHVT and SQSDAQ. The length of the CDR3 is 17 residues. Trimming shortened V by 1 base and J by 2 bases, and 15 bases separated the two germline ends. The CDR3 DNA is TGTGCCAGCAGCTTAGAGTACAGTTGCAGGGGCAATCAGCCCCAGCATTTT. Encoded protein: CASSLEYSCRGNQPQHF.

The chain has TRBV7-2 and TRBJ2-7; 8 bases fit TRBD2. The CDR3 runs to 13 residues. Germline CDR1 is SGHTA and CDR2 is FQGNSA. V lost 5 bases and J lost 5; bases outside the gene matches: 5. DNA of the CDR3: TGTGCCAGCAGCACGGGACTAGTCGACGAGCAGTACTTC. It translates to CASSTGLVDEQYF. The variable domain in full, completed from reference TRBV7-2 and TRBJ2-7, reads GAGVSQSPSNKVTEKGKDVELRCDPISGHTALYWYRQSLGQGLEFLIYFQGNSAPDKSGLPSDRFSAERTGGSVSTLTIQRTQQEDSAVYLCASSTGLVDEQYFGPGTRLTVT.

CDR3 nucleotides: TGTGCCAGCAGCCCGCGACTAGCGGGAGGCCTCTCCTACGAGCAGTACTTC. This gives the protein CASSPRLAGGLSYEQYF. The chain recombines TRBV7-9 with TRBJ2-7; 13 bases match TRBD2. The CDR3 loop spans 17 amino acids. Germline lookup yields CDR1 SEHNR and CDR2 FQNEAQ (reference sequence). V shed 5 bases, J shed 0 bases, and the junction held 7 bases outside the gene matches. Full variable domain (outside the CDR3, taken from reference TRBV7-9 and TRBJ2-7): DTGVSQNPRHKITKRGQNVTFRCDPISEHNRLYWYRQTLGQGPEFLTYFQNEAQLEKSRLLSDRFSAERPKGSFSTLEIQRTEQGDSAMYLCASSPRLAGGLSYEQYFGPGTRLTVT.

J is TRBJ1-2 and V is TRBV4-2, with D uncertain. Germline V gene sequence: CDR1 LGHNA, CDR2 YNFKEQ. There are 17 residues in the CDR3. V lost 0 bases and J 0 bases, leaving 14 bases between the germline ends. CDR3 sequence: CASSQDLVAESNYGYTF. The CDR3 DNA reads as TGTGCCAGCAGCCAAGATCTCGTGGCAGAATCTAACTATGGCTACACCTTC.

The J gene is TRBJ2-1, the V gene TRBV27; possibly TRBD2 for D (6 bases). Germline CDR1 is MNHEY and CDR2 is SMNVEV (reference sequence). The CDR3 sequence is 15 residues long. V was shortened by 5 bases and J by 7 bases, with 18 bases between the two germline ends. The CDR3 here is CASSMEGRPPNEQFF. The CDR3 nucleotides are TGTGCCAGCAGTATGGAGGGGAGGCCTCCGAATGAGCAGTTCTTC.

The chain recombines TRBV15 with TRBJ1-4; the D gene is possibly TRBD1 (5 bases). Germline assignment: CDR1 LNHNV and CDR2 YYDKDF (reference sequence). The CDR3 sequence is 14 residues long. V lost 3 bases and J 5 bases, leaving 10 bases between the germline ends. The DNA for the CDR3 is TGTGCCACCAGCAGGGACAAGCGAAATGAAAAACTGTTTTTT. Translated: CATSRDKRNEKLFF.

The chain links TRBV28 to TRBJ2-2; 11 nucleotides line up with TRBD2. Germline trimming cut 6 bases from V and 1 base from J; bases unmatched to any gene: 7. Germline lookup yields CDR1 MDHEN and CDR2 SYDVKM. The CDR3 has 17 amino acids. The CDR3 sequence is CASRLAGGKKNTGELFF. The CDR3 DNA follows: TGTGCCAGCAGGCTAGCGGGAGGAAAGAAGAACACCGGGGAGCTGTTTTTT.

The chain uses TRBV14 and TRBJ2-1; possible D gene TRBD2, 6 bases. The CDR3 consists of 17 residues. Trimming took 0 bases from V and 0 from J, leaving 12 bases between them. The germline CDR1 and CDR2 sequences are SGHDN and FVKESK. The DNA for the CDR3 is TGTGCCAGCAGCCAAGATCTATCGGGGGTCTCCTACAATGAGCAGTTCTTC. It is translated as CASSQDLSGVSYNEQFF. Based on the CDR3 plus reference TRBV14 and TRBJ2-1, the full variable domain is EAGVTQFPSHSVIEKGQTVTLRCDPISGHDNLYWYRRVMGKEIKFLLHFVKESKQDESGMPNNRFLAERTGGTYSTLKVQPAELEDSGVYFCASSQDLSGVSYNEQFFGPGTRLTVL.

The chain couples TRBV7-8 to TRBJ2-3, with D possibly being TRBD1 (7 bases). This CDR3 region has 17 residues. Germline V gene sequence: CDR1 SGHVS, CDR2 FQNEAQ. V shed 0 bases and J shed 0 bases, with 13 bases lying between them. The DNA for the CDR3 is TGTGCCAGCAGCTTAGCGGGGGGACAGATTAGCACAGATACGCAGTATTTT. This gives the protein CASSLAGGQISTDTQYF.

The chain is built from TRBV7-2 and TRBJ1-3; TRBD1 matches 9 bases. V trimming: 2 bases; J trimming: 4 bases; junction bases outside the gene matches: 3. This CDR3 comprises 15 residues. CDR1 and CDR2 (germline): SGHTA, FQGNSA. As DNA, the CDR3 is TGTGCCAGCAGCTTAACAGGGGGCGACGGAAACACCATATATTTT. Its translation: CASSLTGGDGNTIYF.

The chain recombines TRBV2 with TRBJ2-7; 7 nucleotides agree with TRBD1. CDR1 and CDR2 from the germline V gene are SNHLY and FYNNEI. The CDR3 has 14 amino acids. Trimming removed 5 bases from V and 0 bases from J; junction bases left unmatched: 4. The CDR3 DNA reads as TGTGCCAGCAGTAAGGACAGGAGCTCCTACGAGCAGTACTTC. Translated, it gives CASSKDRSSYEQYF.

The chain uses TRBV18 and TRBJ1-1; possible D gene TRBD1, 5 bases. CDR3 length: 11 amino acids. Germline CDR1 reads KGHSH; CDR2 reads LQKENI. The germline V and J ends were trimmed by 2 bases and 8 bases, with 6 bases remaining between them. The DNA of the CDR3 is TGTGCCAGCTCACCAGGGGGGGAAGCTTTCTTT. Protein sequence: CASSPGGEAFF. The complete variable domain, with remaining parts taken from reference TRBV18 and TRBJ1-1, reads NAGVMQNPRHLVRRRGQEARLRCSPMKGHSHVYWYRQLPEEGLKFMVYLQKENIIDESGMPKERFSAEFPKEGPSILRIQQVVRGDSAAYFCASSPGGEAFFGQGTRLTVV.

This CDR3 is CASSQGAPNTEAFF. In nucleotides, the CDR3 is TGTGCCAGCAGCCAAGGGGCCCCGAACACTGAAGCTTTCTTT. J is TRBJ1-1 and V is TRBV3-1 (or the pseudogene TRBV3-2); D uncertain. CDR1 LGHDT and CDR2 YNNKEL come from the germline V gene (reference sequence). The CDR3 extends over 14 amino acids. Deletions cut 1 base from V and 1 base from J, with 7 bases between.

In its sample, this clone was seen once. This sequence joins TRBV18 and TRBJ2-7; D perhaps matches TRBD1 (6 bases). The CDR3 length is 13 residues. Germline V gene sequence: CDR1 KGHSH, CDR2 LQKENI. The ends were cut back, 3 bases at V and 6 bases at J, with 12 bases in the middle. The CDR3 protein is CASSPTGKSEQYF. Here the CDR3 DNA reads TGTGCCAGCTCACCTACAGGGAAGAGCGAGCAGTACTTC.

The chain couples TRBV13 to TRBJ2-7; possible D gene TRBD2, 5 bases. Looked up from germline, CDR1 is PRHDT and CDR2 is FYEKMQ (reference sequence). The CDR3 is 14 amino acids. The germline V and J ends were trimmed by 0 bases and 3 bases, with 9 bases remaining between them. CDR3 DNA: TGTGCCAGCAGCTTAGGACTAGTAAGCTACGAGCAGTACTTC. It specifies CASSLGLVSYEQYF.